This TCR beta chain comes out of a study of T cells in Graves' hyperthyroidism and ophthalmopathy. Study-level findings and limits: Ophthalmopathy was distinguished from stable hyperthyroidism by 13 V-J signatures.

In this sample, this clonotype turned up many times. What it binds is unknown. The CDR3 has 15 amino acids. Trimming removed 1 base from V and 1 base from J, with 11 bases in between. CDR1 LGHDT and CDR2 YNNKEL come from the germline V gene (reference sequence). PBMCs stemmed from around 10 ml fresh peripheral blood. The investigators amplified TCR beta CDR3 regions from RNA transcripts. Initially, a first-round RT-PCR of the TCR CDR3 employed the HTBI primer set. TCRdb processed the multiplex PCR reads anew with MiXCR; each CDR3 protein has one entry. The table includes about 100,000 distinct CDR3 sequences, about a sixth detected once.

Sequencing used blood. This receptor was obtained from a woman in her forties or fifties with Graves' hyperthyroidism. The chain uses TRBV3-1 and TRBJ2-7; weak D call: TRBD2 (6 bases). CDR3 in amino acids: CASSQGSGGSYEQYF. The CDR3 DNA is TGTGCCAGCAGCCAAGGCTCTGGAGGGTCCTACGAGCAGTACTTC.